Here is one TCR beta chain with its context. The CDR3 sequence is 11 residues long. Germline CDR1 DFQATT, CDR2 SNEGSKA (reference sequence). The V gene lost 5 bases and the J gene lost 8 bases, with 10 bases spanning the gap. These data come from a study of early T cells in non-severe SARS-CoV-2 infection. One entry per CDR3 protein, called by TCRdb with MiXCR from the 5' RACE reads. The sample records about 29,000 distinct CDR3 sequences, more than 5% being singletons. V is TRBV20-1 and J is TRBJ2-1; the D is unclear. The clonotype comes from an adult who was a healthcare worker with PCR-confirmed SARS-CoV-2 infection or an uninfected control (not recorded which). Sequenced: whole blood. CDR3 loop: CSAGRTDEQFF. CDR3 DNA sequence: TGCAGTGCTGGCCGTACGGATGAGCAGTTCTTC.